Below, 20 T cell receptor beta chains from the same sample are listed, as sequenced in a study of blood T cell repertoires in COVID-19. Repertoires were generated with immunoSEQ multiplex PCR, while TCRdb's copy carries only in-frame clones and drops some. The profile shows approximately 220,000 clones, approximately 80% of them singletons. Sequencing input: peripheral blood. The receptors were gathered from a woman aged 70 to 79 with acute or convalescent COVID-19.

The CDR3 protein is CACNPRVSETQYF. The CDR3 bases are TGTGCCTGCAACCCCAGGGTTTCGGAGACCCAGTACTTC. This chain joins TRBV2 and TRBJ2-5, with D maybe TRBD1 (5 bases). Trimming removed 11 bases at V and 5 bases at J, with 18 bases between. CDR1 and CDR2 from the germline V gene are SNHLY and FYNNEI. This CDR3 has 13 amino acids.

The CDR3 region is CASSPRVLNEKLFF. CDR3 nucleotide sequence: TGTGCCAGCAGCCCTCGGGTCCTGAATGAAAAACTGTTTTTT. The chain combines TRBV7-9 with TRBJ1-4; D is unclear. The CDR3 consists of 14 residues. Trimming took off 5 bases at V and 5 bases at J, with 12 bases between the two ends. Germline CDR1 is SEHNR and CDR2 is FQNEAQ (reference sequence). Using reference TRBV7-9 and TRBJ1-4 for the parts outside the CDR3, the full variable domain is DTGVSQNPRHKITKRGQNVTFRCDPISEHNRLYWYRQTLGQGPEFLTYFQNEAQLEKSRLLSDRFSAERPKGSFSTLEIQRTEQGDSAMYLCASSPRVLNEKLFFGSGTQLSVL.

The V gene is TRBV6-6, the J gene TRBJ1-2; tentatively, D is TRBD1 (5 bases). CDR1 and CDR2 from the germline V gene are MNHNY and SVGAGI (reference sequence). This CDR3 comprises 14 residues. V lost 2 bases and J 7 bases, leaving 14 bases between the germline ends. The CDR3 is CASSYRGNSGGYTF. The CDR3 nucleotides are TGTGCCAGCAGTTACCGGGGGAATTCGGGTGGCTACACCTTC.

CDR3 sequence: CASSQVQLAGPYNEQFF. The CDR3, as DNA: TGTGCCAGCAGCCAAGTACAACTAGCGGGGCCCTACAATGAGCAGTTCTTC. The chain combines TRBV3-1 (or the pseudogene TRBV3-2) with TRBJ2-1, with 10 bases that match TRBD2. CDR3 length equals 17 residues. Germline V gene sequence: CDR1 LGHDT, CDR2 YNNKEL (reference sequence). With 1 base clipped from V and 2 bases from J, the junction kept 5 bases outside the gene matches.

The chain combines TRBV21-1 with TRBJ2-1; the table assigns TRBD2, which was not confirmed against the DNA. TRBV21-1 is reported as a pseudogene. The length of the CDR3 is 18 residues. CDR3 in DNA: TGTGCCAGCAGCTCTCCCGGGACTAGCGGGGGGTCCTACAATGAGCAGTTCTTC. Translated, it gives CASSSPGTSGGSYNEQFF.

Regarding this clone: Other DNA sequences in the same sample also yield this CDR3. This sequence joins TRBV12-3 or TRBV12-4 and TRBJ1-6, with TRBD1 as a possible D gene (6 bases). There are 13 residues in the CDR3. V was shortened by 3 bases and J by 8 bases, with 8 bases between the two germline ends. The DNA of the CDR3 is TGTGCCAGCAGTTTGGACAGTTATTCACCCCTCCACTTT. Amino acid sequence: CASSLDSYSPLHF.

This clone was detected a few times. This chain connects TRBV9 to TRBJ1-2, with D unresolved. This CDR3 comprises 14 residues. Per germline, CDR1 SGDLS and CDR2 YYNGEE. Trimming left V 0 bases short and J 3 bases short, with 9 bases between. For the CDR3, the DNA is TGTGCCAGCAGCGTAGGGGCGTGGGACTATGGCTACACCTTC. It yields the protein CASSVGAWDYGYTF.

This clone was counted a single time. The rearrangement uses TRBV11-3 and TRBJ2-3, with a weak D call TRBD2 (6 bases). CDR1 SGHNT and CDR2 YENEEA come from the germline V gene. This CDR3 is built from 15 residues. Trimming removed 1 base from V and 4 bases from J, with 12 bases in between. This chain's CDR3 is CASSLGGRDSDTQYF. The CDR3 coding sequence is TGTGCCAGCAGCTTAGGGGGCCGGGACTCAGATACGCAGTATTTT.

The genes are TRBV10-1 and TRBJ2-2; D call uncertain. Germline values: CDR1 WNHNN, CDR2 SYGVQD (reference sequence). Trimming removed 6 bases from V and 7 bases from J, with 9 bases in between. This CDR3 spans 12 amino acids. The CDR3 here is CASSLAGGELFF. CDR3 DNA: TGCGCCAGCAGCTTAGCCGGCGGGGAGCTGTTTTTT.

The sample holds one count of this clone. J is TRBJ2-3 and V is TRBV5-1, with 9 bases identical to TRBD2. The germline CDR1 and CDR2 sequences are SGHRS and YFSETQ. The CDR3 length is 17 residues. Germline trimming cut 0 bases from V and 2 bases from J; bases unmatched to any gene: 7. In DNA, the CDR3 is TGCGCCAGCAGCTTGGGGATAGCGGGGGAGACCACAGATACGCAGTATTTT. This translates into CASSLGIAGETTDTQYF.

The chain combines TRBV5-4 with TRBJ1-4; TRBD1 agrees at 7 bases. Germline assignment: CDR1 SGHNT and CDR2 YYREEE (reference sequence). The CDR3 contains 15 residues. Losses at the gene ends were 3 bases for V and 3 bases for J; bases not matched to a gene: 5. CDR3 sequence (DNA): TGTGCCAGCAGCTCCACAGGGGCGCCTAATGAAAAACTGTTTTTT. Amino acids: CASSSTGAPNEKLFF. Based on the CDR3 plus reference TRBV5-4 and TRBJ1-4, the full variable domain is ETGVTQSPTHLIKTRGQQVTLRCSSQSGHNTVSWYQQALGQGPQFIFQYYREEENGRGNFPPRFSGLQFPNYSSELNVNALELDDSALYLCASSSTGAPNEKLFFGSGTQLSVL.

The chain recombines TRBV7-2 with TRBJ2-3, with D possibly TRBD1 on 5 matching bases. Germline V lookup: CDR1 SGHTA, CDR2 FQGNSA. The CDR3 is 15 amino acids. V lost 1 base and J 5 bases, leaving 13 bases between the germline ends. The CDR3 protein is CASSLVMTEGDTQYF. The CDR3 nucleotides read TGTGCCAGCAGCTTAGTCATGACAGAAGGAGATACGCAGTATTTT.

This clone was detected once. This chain's CDR3 is CASSTQGATGELFF. DNA for the CDR3: TGCGCCAGCAGTACACAGGGAGCCACCGGGGAGCTGTTTTTT. V usage is TRBV10-2 and J usage is TRBJ2-2, with a weak D call TRBD1 (6 bases). The CDR3 consists of 14 residues. The ends were cut back, 5 bases at V and 4 bases at J, with 11 bases in the middle. CDR1 and CDR2 (germline): WSHSY, SAAADI.

The V and J genes are TRBV11-3 and TRBJ1-1; D is ambiguous. The CDR3 runs 14 residues. Germline lookup yields CDR1 SGHNT and CDR2 YENEEA. With 5 bases removed from V and 7 bases from J, the gap between germline ends came to 17 bases. The CDR3 is CASSRFRLEGEAFF. The CDR3 DNA sequence: TGTGCCAGCAGCCGTTTCAGGTTAGAGGGTGAAGCTTTCTTT.

CDR3 amino acids: CSFLVQSTDTQYF. As DNA, the CDR3 is TGCAGCTTTCTAGTACAAAGCACAGATACGCAGTATTTT. The rearrangement uses TRBV29-1 and TRBJ2-3; D unclear. This CDR3 is built from 13 residues. The V gene lost 8 bases and the J gene lost 0 bases, with 12 bases spanning the gap. Germline lookup yields CDR1 SQVTM and CDR2 ANQGSEA.

The gene calls are TRBV19 and TRBJ1-5; D not certain. The CDR3 is 15 amino acids. Germline loops: CDR1 LNHDA, CDR2 SQIVND (reference sequence). The germline V and J ends were trimmed by 1 base and 5 bases, with 12 bases remaining between them. CDR3: CASSIGGGSHQPQHF. CDR3 sequence (DNA): TGTGCCAGTAGTATAGGAGGTGGGAGTCATCAGCCCCAGCATTTT.

Concerning this clone: A junction end diverges from the germline sequence, so it may reflect a read error. This chain links TRBV7-7 with TRBJ2-5; 9 bases map to TRBD1. This CDR3 has 14 residues. Per the germline V gene, CDR1 is SSHAT and CDR2 is FNYEAQ (reference sequence). CDR3 nucleotides: TGTGCTAGCAGCTTAGGGACAGGGCAAGAGACCCAGTACTTC. The encoded protein is CASSLGTGQETQYF.

This clone was detected only once. CDR3 DNA sequence: TGTGCCAGTAGTATCCCGGGGGAGACCCAGTACTTC. Protein product: CASSIPGETQYF. The chain carries TRBV19 and TRBJ2-5; a weak D match, TRBD2 (5 bases). V shed 3 bases and J shed 5 bases, with 7 bases lying between them. Germline assignment: CDR1 LNHDA and CDR2 SQIVND (reference sequence). CDR3 size: 12 residues.

The chain couples TRBV7-2 to TRBJ1-5, with 8 bases matching TRBD1. This CDR3 spans 16 amino acids. The germline gives CDR1 SGHTA, CDR2 FQGNSA. After removal of 0 bases from V and 2 bases from J, the junction contained 3 bases not matched to a gene. CDR3 protein: CASSLALTGGNQPQHF. CDR3 DNA: TGTGCCAGCAGCTTAGCCCTGACAGGGGGCAATCAGCCCCAGCATTTT.

The chain is built from TRBV18 and TRBJ2-5; the match to TRBD2 covers 9 bases. Germline CDR1 KGHSH, CDR2 LQKENI. V shed 1 base, J shed 3 bases, and the junction held 0 bases outside the gene matches. CDR3 length equals 14 residues. The CDR3 DNA sequence: TGTGCCAGCTCACCACTAGCGGGGGAAGAGACCCAGTACTTC. Protein: CASSPLAGEETQYF. Together with reference TRBV18 and TRBJ2-5, the CDR3 gives the full variable domain: NAGVMQNPRHLVRRRGQEARLRCSPMKGHSHVYWYRQLPEEGLKFMVYLQKENIIDESGMPKERFSAEFPKEGPSILRIQQVVRGDSAAYFCASSPLAGEETQYFGPGTRLLVL.